These 19 T cell receptor beta chains were all obtained from the same sample, sequenced in a study of blood T cell repertoires in COVID-19. Method: immunoSEQ multiplex PCR; TCRdb's copy keeps in-frame clones and lacks some. This table has about 200,000 clones, roughly 83% appearing once. The specimen was PBMCs or T cells enriched from blood (not recorded which). Receptors originate from a man aged 40-55 years with acute COVID-19.

The chain recombines TRBV27 with TRBJ1-4; tentatively, D is TRBD1 (5 bases). V shed 5 bases and J shed 7 bases, with 8 bases lying between them. This CDR3 comprises 12 residues. CDR1 and CDR2 (germline): MNHEY, SMNVEV (reference sequence). The chain's CDR3 is CASSVTGEKLFF. The CDR3 coding sequence is TGTGCCAGCAGTGTCACAGGTGAAAAACTGTTTTTT. The full variable domain, completed using reference TRBV27 and TRBJ1-4, is EAQVTQNPRYLITVTGKKLTVTCSQNMNHEYMSWYRQDPGLGLRQIYYSMNVEVTDKGDVPEGYKVSRKEKRNFPLILESPSPNQTSLYFCASSVTGEKLFFGSGTQLSVL.

The rearrangement joins TRBV19 to TRBJ1-2; perhaps TRBD1 as D (6 bases). This CDR3 spans 12 amino acids. V was clipped by 5 bases and J by 8 bases, with 12 bases between them. Germline assignment: CDR1 LNHDA and CDR2 SQIVND (reference sequence). The CDR3 DNA reads TGTGCCAGTAGTTATCAGGGGAGCGGCTACACCTTC. The encoded protein is CASSYQGSGYTF. The full variable domain, with the rest looked up from reference TRBV19 and TRBJ1-2, is DGGITQSPKYLFRKEGQNVTLSCEQNLNHDAMYWYRQDPGQGLRLIYYSQIVNDFQKGDIAEGYSVSREKKESFPLTVTSAQKNPTAFYLCASSYQGSGYTFGSGTRLTVV.

CDR3 sequence: CASRTESNTGELFF. The CDR3 DNA is TGCGCCAGCAGAACGGAGTCCAACACCGGGGAGCTGTTTTTT. The V call is TRBV4-1, the J call TRBJ2-2; D is undetermined. The CDR3 loop spans 14 amino acids. CDR1 is MGHRA, CDR2 YSYEKL, per germline. Trimming stripped 6 bases from V and 2 bases from J, with 10 bases between.

The chain carries TRBV25-1 and TRBJ2-3; 8 nucleotides agree with TRBD1. In germline, CDR1 is MGHDK, CDR2 SYGVNS. V shed 8 bases and J 4 bases; nucleotides not matched to a gene: 8. The CDR3 has 14 residues. The CDR3 DNA reads TGTGCCAGCCGACCAGGGGGCGCAGCAGATACGCAGTATTTT. The encoded protein is CASRPGGAADTQYF.

This sequence joins TRBV19 and TRBJ2-7; 13 nucleotides agree with TRBD2. The germline V gene has CDR1 LNHDA and CDR2 SQIVND (reference sequence). Unmatched junction bases numbered 3, after V lost 7 bases and J lost 3 bases. The CDR3 covers 14 residues. DNA for the CDR3: TGTGCCAGTAAGGGGACTAGCGGGAACTACGAGCAGTACTTC. Residues: CASKGTSGNYEQYF.

This clone has a single count. The chain links TRBV5-5 to TRBJ1-5; the match to TRBD1 covers 9 bases. V was pared by 4 bases and J by 6 bases, with 8 bases of the junction left unmatched. This CDR3 contains 15 residues. Germline V CDR1 and CDR2: SGHKS, YYEKEE (reference sequence). The CDR3 bases are TGTGCCAGCAGCCGCGGGGACAGGGAACGTCAGCCCCAGCATTTT. Translated: CASSRGDRERQPQHF.

The chain links TRBV24-1 to TRBJ2-3, with 9 bases aligning to TRBD2. CDR3 length: 14 residues. V lost 9 bases, J lost 8 bases, and 11 bases stayed unmatched. CDR1 and CDR2 from the germline V gene are KGHDR and SFDVKD. CDR3 DNA sequence: TGTGCCACCGAGACTAGCGGTAATATAGGTACGCAGTATTTT. The encoded protein is CATETSGNIGTQYF.

As regards this clone: This CDR3 is also generated by other DNA sequences in the sample. In nucleotides, the CDR3 is TGCGCCAGCAGCCCGACTAGCGGCCCTTACAATGAGCAGTTCTTC. Translated: CASSPTSGPYNEQFF. The rearrangement uses TRBV5-1 and TRBJ2-1; 9 bases agree with TRBD2. There are 15 residues in the CDR3. Germline CDR1 SGHRS, CDR2 YFSETQ. Losses at the gene ends were 4 bases for V and 4 bases for J; bases not matched to a gene: 6.

This clone was found a few times. The J gene is TRBJ2-7, the V gene TRBV5-1, with TRBD1 matching 7 bases. CDR3 length equals 15 residues. J was trimmed by 4 bases and V by 4 bases; bases with no gene match: 11. CDR1 and CDR2 (germline): SGHRS, YFSETQ. CDR3 DNA: TGCGCCAGCAGCGAGGGGACAGAGATTTCATACGAGCAGTACTTC. This sequence encodes CASSEGTEISYEQYF.

CDR3 loop: CATSDLGVTSGSQETQYF. The CDR3 coding sequence is TGTGCCACCAGTGATTTGGGGGTGACAAGCGGCTCCCAAGAGACCCAGTACTTC. The V call is TRBV24-1, the J call TRBJ2-5; TRBD2 is a possible D gene (5 bases). V lost 0 bases and J 1 base, leaving 17 bases between the germline ends. Germline CDR1 reads KGHDR; CDR2 reads SFDVKD. The CDR3 sequence is 18 residues long.

The CDR3, as DNA: TGTGCCAGCACAGAGAACACTGAAGCTTTCTTT. Protein product: CASTENTEAFF. This sequence joins TRBV28 and TRBJ1-1; D is unclear. This CDR3 is 11 amino acids long. Germline assignment: CDR1 MDHEN and CDR2 SYDVKM. Trimming removed 7 bases at V and 1 base at J, with 4 bases between.

The V call is TRBV19, the J call TRBJ2-7; 12 bases are shared with TRBD2. This CDR3 is built from 15 residues. V gave up 7 bases and J gave up 1 base; unmatched junction bases: 5. Germline lookup yields CDR1 LNHDA and CDR2 SQIVND (reference sequence). The CDR3 DNA is TGTGCCAGTACCAGTGGACTAGCGGGATCCTACGAGCAGTACTTC. This gives the protein CASTSGLAGSYEQYF.

The CDR3: CASGYRRPGELFF. The CDR3, as DNA: TGCGCCAGCGGCTATAGGAGGCCCGGGGAGCTGTTTTTT. The chain recombines TRBV5-1 with TRBJ2-2, with D perhaps TRBD2 (5 bases). Germline V lookup: CDR1 SGHRS, CDR2 YFSETQ. The CDR3 loop spans 13 amino acids. V was cut by 7 bases and J by 6 bases, with 13 bases left in between.

This clone appeared a few times. This rearrangement joins TRBV4-1 to TRBJ2-5, with 12 bases identical to TRBD1. The V gene end was trimmed by 2 bases and the J gene end by 10 bases; junction bases not matched to a gene: 14. The CDR3 runs 17 residues. Germline-derived CDR1 and CDR2 are MGHRA and YSYEKL. CDR3 protein: CASSQLTGTGGGVGQYF. In nucleotides, the CDR3 is TGCGCCAGCAGCCAATTAACCGGGACAGGGGGCGGGGTGGGCCAGTACTTC.

This clone was picked up one time. The gene calls are TRBV6-2 or TRBV6-3 and TRBJ1-3, with D uncertain. CDR1 is MNHEY and CDR2 is SVGEGT in the germline V gene. CDR3 length equals 12 residues. V shed 6 bases and J shed 7 bases, with 10 bases lying between them. The CDR3 reads CASSFYENTIYF. Here the CDR3 DNA reads TGTGCCAGCAGCTTCTATGAGAACACCATATATTTT.

In its sample, this clone was seen once. The CDR3 DNA reads TGTGCCAGCGGACTAGCGGGAGTCACCGGGGAGCTGTTTTTT. This gives the protein CASGLAGVTGELFF. The chain combines TRBV27 with TRBJ2-2; 13 bases fit TRBD2. Germline-derived CDR1 and CDR2 are MNHEY and SMNVEV (reference sequence). J was trimmed by 4 bases and V by 8 bases; bases with no gene match: 1. This CDR3 is built from 14 residues.

This clone was recorded a few times. The chain carries TRBV18 and TRBJ2-1, with no clear D. Per the germline V gene, CDR1 is KGHSH and CDR2 is LQKENI. The CDR3 has 11 residues. V lost 6 bases and J lost 9, with 9 bases in between. CDR3 in DNA: TGTGCCAGCTCCGAAACCGGTGAGCAGTTCTTC. Its protein product is CASSETGEQFF.

The chain recombines TRBV6-5 with TRBJ2-4; 11 bases line up with TRBD1. Germline V lookup: CDR1 MNHEY, CDR2 SVGAGI. Trimming took 6 bases from V and 9 from J; bases not matched to a gene: 4. CDR3 length: 13 residues. CDR3 residues: CASRDRGQAIQYF. CDR3 bases: TGTGCCAGCAGGGACAGGGGGCAGGCCATTCAGTACTTC.

V gene TRBV6-5 combines with J gene TRBJ1-1; D unclear. CDR3 length: 13 amino acids. CDR1 and CDR2 from the germline V gene are MNHEY and SVGAGI. V was trimmed by 5 bases and J by 8 bases, leaving 15 bases between them. The CDR3 region is CASSQPEGMEAFF. CDR3 sequence (DNA): TGTGCCAGCAGTCAGCCGGAGGGCATGGAAGCTTTCTTT.